This T cell receptor (beta chain) derives from a study of human T cells and chemical hapten exposure. One entry per CDR3 protein results from TCRdb running MiXCR on the RACE reads. The sample includes some 53,000 distinct CDR3 sequences, 9.5% to 11% of them seen just once. The time point here: patch test 1, 2 weeks after DPC sensitization. Treatment given: therapeutic diphenylcyclopropenone sensitization with weekly scalp DPC. Total RNA extraction was carried out from unfractionated whole blood. Study findings and constraints: TCRs at high frequency, those above 1 in 1000, did not change with DPC sensitization.

In regard to this clonotype: What it binds is unknown.

CDR3 length: 13 residues. The V gene's germline CDR1 is ENHRY and CDR2 SYGVKD. Losses at the gene ends were 6 bases for V and 0 bases for J; bases not matched to a gene: 1. This TCR was sampled from a woman between 40 and 55 years old with alopecia areata. Some clones in this sample may be carry-over from other donors' samples. The sample consisted of whole blood, taken in connection with sensitization to the hapten diphenylcyclopropenone (DPC). The chain carries TRBV10-3 and TRBJ1-1; 7 bases are shared with TRBD1. The CDR3 nucleotides are TGTGCCATCAGAGACAGGGTGAACACTGAAGCTTTCTTT. This sequence encodes CAIRDRVNTEAFF.